The 2 T cell receptor beta chains presented below share a single source sample, sequenced in a study of Ad26.COV2.S vaccination and SARS-CoV-2 variants. The method was immunoSEQ multiplex PCR; TCRdb's version includes in-frame clones alone and lacks a portion of them. The table records some 340,000 clones, approximately 86% of them present only once. The treatment is: 15 to 20 received Ad26.COV2.S at low or high dose, single or two shots; roughly five received placebo; per-sample allocation not given. All samples were drawn on day 63, counting from the first vaccine or placebo injection. The source material was peripheral blood, sampled in a trial of Ad26.COV2.S vaccine versus placebo. The origin of the receptors is a person between 18 and 59 years old who received the Ad26.COV2.S COVID-19 vaccine or a placebo.

This clone appeared once. The V call is TRBV15, the J call TRBJ1-1; D not resolved. In germline, CDR1 is LNHNV, CDR2 YYDKDF (reference sequence). V was shortened by 0 bases and J by 0 bases, with 11 bases between the two germline ends. The CDR3 is made up of 16 amino acids. CDR3 DNA sequence: TGTGCCACCAGCAGAGATTTGGCAGCCCTGAACACTGAAGCTTTCTTT. As protein: CATSRDLAALNTEAFF.

The chain recombines TRBV5-6 with TRBJ1-1; no definite D call. The CDR3 has 14 amino acids. CDR1 is SGHDT and CDR2 is YYEEEE in the germline V gene. V was cut by 0 bases and J by 0 bases, with 6 bases left in between. This CDR3 reads CASSLVGVNTEAFF. Written as DNA, the CDR3 is TGTGCCAGCAGCTTGGTAGGTGTGAACACTGAAGCTTTCTTT.